What follows are 4 T cell receptor beta chains derived from one specimen sequenced in a study of shared clonotypes between healthy human individuals (dated by TCRdb to the early 2020s). Receptor libraries were prepared by the immunoSEQ multiplex PCR assay. In TCRdb, the immuneACCESS table is reduced to in-frame sequences with V and J assigned. These tables do not hold every clone; where another copy was compared, an unresolved V gene accounts for under half, and the others remain unexplained. The sample table contains about 1.1 million clones; only one count was recorded for 60% to 80% of them. The ten top clones hold roughly 0.82% of the sample. Sequencing was done on a sample of memory CD4+ T cells from PBMCs. The meaning of the sample's cell subset or site label: CD45RA-negative fraction. Source of these receptors: a man between 18 and 35 years old in good health. Some clones in this sample may be carry-over from other donors' samples.

The V call is TRBV28, the J call TRBJ1-2; D may be TRBD1 (6 bases). Looked up from germline, CDR1 is MDHEN and CDR2 is SYDVKM. V lost 7 bases to trimming and J lost 4 bases, with 13 bases between them. The CDR3 runs 13 residues. The CDR3 here is CASKSGQFYGYTF. The CDR3 nucleotides read TGTGCCAGCAAATCCGGACAGTTCTATGGCTACACCTTC.

The DNA of the CDR3 is TGTGCCAGCAGCAAACTAGCGGGAGCTTACTACGAGCAGTACTTC. Translating it yields CASSKLAGAYYEQYF. The chain is built from TRBV7-8 and TRBJ2-7; 11 bases align to TRBD2. CDR3 length equals 15 residues. Losses at the gene ends were 5 bases for V and 3 bases for J; bases not matched to a gene: 6. CDR1 is SGHVS, CDR2 FQNEAQ, per germline.

This clone was seen a handful of times. This chain links TRBV19 with TRBJ2-3, with 8 bases identical to TRBD1. Germline lookup yields CDR1 LNHDA and CDR2 SQIVND (reference sequence). The CDR3 length is 14 residues. V was clipped by 9 bases and J by 0 bases; unmatched bases: 5. The CDR3 spells CASRTGTSTDTQYF. For the CDR3, the DNA is TGTGCCAGCAGGACAGGGACTAGCACAGATACGCAGTATTTT. The variable domain in full, completed from reference TRBV19 and TRBJ2-3, reads DGGITQSPKYLFRKEGQNVTLSCEQNLNHDAMYWYRQDPGQGLRLIYYSQIVNDFQKGDIAEGYSVSREKKESFPLTVTSAQKNPTAFYLCASRTGTSTDTQYFGPGTRLTVL.

The rearrangement joins TRBV14 to TRBJ1-2; 7 nucleotides agree with TRBD1. V shed 6 bases, J shed 6 bases, and the junction held 4 bases outside the gene matches. The germline gives CDR1 SGHDN, CDR2 FVKESK. The CDR3 is made up of 12 amino acids. The CDR3 spells CASSSTGDGYTF. For the CDR3, the DNA is TGTGCCAGCAGTTCAACAGGGGATGGCTACACCTTC.